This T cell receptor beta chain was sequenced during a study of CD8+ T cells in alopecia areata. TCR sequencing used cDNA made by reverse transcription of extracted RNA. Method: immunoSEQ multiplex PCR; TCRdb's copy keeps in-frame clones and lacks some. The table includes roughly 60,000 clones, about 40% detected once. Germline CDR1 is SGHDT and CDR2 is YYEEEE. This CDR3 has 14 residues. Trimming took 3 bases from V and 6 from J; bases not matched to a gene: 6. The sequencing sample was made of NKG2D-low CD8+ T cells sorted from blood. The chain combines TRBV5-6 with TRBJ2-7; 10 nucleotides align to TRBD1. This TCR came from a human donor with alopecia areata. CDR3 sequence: CASSWDRGNSEQYF. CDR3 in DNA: TGTGCCAGCAGCTGGGACAGGGGAAATAGCGAGCAGTACTTC.